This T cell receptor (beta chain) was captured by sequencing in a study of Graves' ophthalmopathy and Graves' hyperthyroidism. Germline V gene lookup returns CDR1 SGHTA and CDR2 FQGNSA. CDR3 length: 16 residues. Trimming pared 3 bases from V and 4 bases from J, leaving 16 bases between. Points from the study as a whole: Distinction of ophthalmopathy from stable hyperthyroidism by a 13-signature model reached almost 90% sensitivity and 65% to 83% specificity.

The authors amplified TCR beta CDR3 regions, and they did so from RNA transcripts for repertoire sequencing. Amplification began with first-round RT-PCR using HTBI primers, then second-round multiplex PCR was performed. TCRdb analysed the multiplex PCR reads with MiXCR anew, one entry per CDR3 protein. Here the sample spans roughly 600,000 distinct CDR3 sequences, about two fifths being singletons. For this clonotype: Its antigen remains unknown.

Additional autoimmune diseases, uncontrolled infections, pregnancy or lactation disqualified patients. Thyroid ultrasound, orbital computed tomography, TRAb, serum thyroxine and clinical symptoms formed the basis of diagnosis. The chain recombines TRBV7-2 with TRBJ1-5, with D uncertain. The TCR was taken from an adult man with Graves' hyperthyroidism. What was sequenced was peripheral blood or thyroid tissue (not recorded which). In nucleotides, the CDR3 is TGTGCCAGCAGCTTGGCCGGAGGGAAATCGAATCAGCCCCAGCATTTT. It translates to CASSLAGGKSNQPQHF.